The 14 T cell receptor beta chains in this list originate from one sample, sequenced in a study of technical replicates of blood from a few donors (dated by TCRdb to about 2017). Libraries were constructed by the immunoSEQ multiplex PCR assay. Entries here come from immuneACCESS through TCRdb and include only in-frame sequences with V and J called. Some clones fail to appear in such tables; in the studies checked, an unresolved V gene covers under half of the shortfall, and the cause of the remainder is unknown. The sample table records about 97,000 clones; about 95% of these occur just once. The ten largest make up 0.3% to 0.35% of the sample. Sequenced input: T cells isolated from PBMCs. These receptors were obtained from a human donor in good health.

V gene TRBV4-1 combines with J gene TRBJ2-7; TRBD2 matches at 7 bases. V lost 3 bases to trimming and J lost 6 bases; unmatched junction nucleotides: 5. From germline, CDR1 is MGHRA and CDR2 YSYEKL. The CDR3 loop spans 13 amino acids. The CDR3 region is CASSQITGGEQYF. CDR3 in DNA: TGCGCCAGCAGCCAGATAACGGGAGGCGAGCAGTACTTC.

The chain employs TRBV11-3 and TRBJ2-1; a possible D gene is TRBD1 (5 bases). V lost 4 bases, J lost 5 bases, and 6 bases lay in between. CDR1 is SGHNT and CDR2 is YENEEA in the germline V gene. This CDR3 contains 12 residues. For the CDR3, the DNA is TGTGCCAGCAGCTCCAGGGACAATGAGCAGTTCTTC. Translation gives CASSSRDNEQFF.

The chain recombines TRBV25-1 with TRBJ1-5, with 7 bases lining up with TRBD1. The CDR3 extends over 13 amino acids. Germline V gene sequence: CDR1 MGHDK, CDR2 SYGVNS. Losses at the gene ends were 6 bases for V and 7 bases for J; bases not matched to a gene: 6. CDR3 amino acids: CASRQTGDQPQHF. CDR3 bases: TGTGCCAGCAGACAAACAGGGGACCAGCCCCAGCATTTT.

J is TRBJ1-1 and V is TRBV9; 7 positions match TRBD1. The CDR3 has 15 residues. CDR1 is SGDLS and CDR2 is YYNGEE in the germline V gene. V was clipped by 3 bases and J by 0 bases; unmatched bases: 5. CDR3 nucleotides: TGTGCCAGCAGCGCCGGGACAGCTATGAACACTGAAGCTTTCTTT. Residues: CASSAGTAMNTEAFF.

This chain joins TRBV11-3 and TRBJ2-3, with 9 positions matching TRBD2. Germline V gives CDR1 SGHNT, CDR2 YENEEA. This CDR3 has 16 residues. V trimming: 2 bases; J trimming: 2 bases; junction bases outside the gene matches: 5. The CDR3 DNA is TGTGCCAGCAGCTTATTGGCGGGAGGGATCACAGATACGCAGTATTTT. Encoded protein: CASSLLAGGITDTQYF.

The V call is TRBV7-9, the J call TRBJ2-7, with D unresolved. Germline V gene lookup returns CDR1 SEHNR and CDR2 FQNEAQ (reference sequence). The CDR3 extends over 13 amino acids. V shed 6 bases and J shed 3 bases, with 12 bases lying between them. CDR3 sequence: CASSPTVYYEQYF. Here the CDR3 DNA reads TGTGCCAGCAGTCCTACGGTTTACTACGAGCAGTACTTC.

This clone turned up a few times. The chain couples TRBV10-3 to TRBJ1-5, with a weak D call TRBD1 (5 bases). Between the trimmed V and J ends, which lost 10 bases and 3 bases, there was a span of 13 bases. CDR1 and CDR2 from the germline V gene are ENHRY and SYGVKD. This CDR3 has 13 amino acids. As DNA, the CDR3 is TGTGCCACGATGCAAGGGGACAATCAGCCCCAGCATTTT. Protein product: CATMQGDNQPQHF.

The genes are TRBV7-3 and TRBJ2-2, with 7 bases matching TRBD2. This CDR3 has 15 amino acids. Trimming removed 2 bases from V and 6 bases from J; junction bases left unmatched: 6. CDR1 and CDR2 from the germline V gene are SGHTA and FQGTGA. The CDR3 nucleotides read TGTGCCAGCAGCTTATCGGGGAGGGCTTCCGGGGAGCTGTTTTTT. This sequence encodes CASSLSGRASGELFF. Full variable domain (rest looked up from reference TRBV7-3 and TRBJ2-2): GAGVSQTPSNKVTEKGKYVELRCDPISGHTALYWYRQSLGQGPEFLIYFQGTGAADDSGLPNDRFFAVRPEGSVSTLKIQRTERGDSAVYLCASSLSGRASGELFFGEGSRLTVL.

The genes are TRBV29-1 and TRBJ2-1; perhaps TRBD1 as D (6 bases). CDR3 length: 12 amino acids. Germline V CDR1 and CDR2: SQVTM, ANQGSEA. With 7 bases removed from V and 4 bases from J, the gap between germline ends came to 11 bases. This chain's CDR3 is CSGGQLYNEQFF. CDR3 bases: TGCAGCGGAGGACAGTTATACAATGAGCAGTTCTTC.

The chain joins TRBV10-2 to TRBJ2-3, with a possible D match to TRBD1 (6 bases). The CDR3 contains 14 residues. Trimming left V 7 bases short and J 0 bases short, with 11 bases between. Germline V gives CDR1 WSHSY, CDR2 SAAADI. CDR3 in amino acids: CASKGVASTDTQYF. The CDR3 nucleotides are TGCGCCAGCAAGGGGGTTGCTAGCACAGATACGCAGTATTTT.

In this sample, this clone turned up once. The rearrangement uses TRBV7-9 and TRBJ2-7; D might be TRBD1 (5 bases). The CDR3 contains 13 residues. Germline assignment: CDR1 SEHNR and CDR2 FQNEAQ (reference sequence). V lost 3 bases to trimming and J lost 6 bases, with 12 bases between them. The CDR3 sequence is CASSFKGLGEQYF. The CDR3 DNA reads as TGTGCCAGCAGCTTTAAGGGGTTGGGCGAGCAGTACTTC.

The V call is TRBV28, the J call TRBJ1-1; TRBD1 might be the D (5 bases). Germline V CDR1 and CDR2: MDHEN, SYDVKM. V was shortened by 3 bases and J by 3 bases, with 11 bases between the two germline ends. CDR3 length: 14 amino acids. CDR3 sequence (DNA): TGTGCCAGCAGTTTGGCGGGGGGGGACACTGAAGCTTTCTTT. Protein product: CASSLAGGDTEAFF.

A few counts support this clone. The gene calls are TRBV5-4 and TRBJ1-1; 8 nucleotides match TRBD1. The V and J ends lost 4 bases and 3 bases, in that order; junction bases with no gene match: 8. Germline V gene lookup returns CDR1 SGHNT and CDR2 YYREEE (reference sequence). The CDR3 contains 15 residues. The CDR3 region has the DNA TGTGCCAGCAGCCCAACAGGGGGTAGGTACACTGAAGCTTTCTTT. Translated: CASSPTGGRYTEAFF.

The chain employs TRBV7-2 and TRBJ2-3, with TRBD2 matching 11 bases. Trimming removed 6 bases from V and 5 bases from J; junction bases left unmatched: 10. This CDR3 has 16 residues. Germline V gene lookup returns CDR1 SGHTA and CDR2 FQGNSA. CDR3 DNA: TGTGCCAGCAGTCTGACTAGCGGGACATTACAAGATACGCAGTATTTT. Translation: CASSLTSGTLQDTQYF.